The clone carrying this T cell receptor beta chain turned up a few times. Its antigen remains unidentified. MiXCR, applied by TCRdb to the 5' RACE reads, yields one record per CDR3 protein. The data contain nearly 550,000 distinct CDR3 sequences, under 25% of them singletons. The sample belongs to a study of T cells after yellow fever vaccination. Study summary: Where fractions had low cell numbers, libraries were prepared from them with the SMART-Seq v4 Ultra Low Input RNA kit.

Study conclusions and caveats: Booster sampling recovered most clones from primary vaccination (96% CD4, approximately 90% CD8).

This receptor was obtained from a man aged 30 to 39 who received the YFV17D yellow fever vaccine. The sequencing here drew on PBMCs, taken 15 days after the yellow fever booster vaccination.

CDR3 amino acids: CASSFFRSANTGELFF. CDR3 in DNA: TGTGCCAGCAGTTTCTTCAGGTCCGCGAACACCGGGGAGCTGTTTTTT. This rearrangement joins TRBV6-5 to TRBJ2-2; D unclear. V lost 4 bases and J lost 0, with 12 bases in between. This CDR3 comprises 16 residues. CDR1 and CDR2 (germline): MNHEY, SVGAGI.